A selection of T cell receptor beta chains follows, all from one sample in a study of Graves' ophthalmopathy and Graves' hyperthyroidism. TCRdb used MiXCR to reprocess the multiplex PCR reads, holding one entry per CDR3 protein. The sample lists approximately 500,000 distinct CDR3 sequences, around an eighth occurring once. The sequenced sample was blood. The source of these receptors is a woman aged 25-40 years with Graves' ophthalmopathy. The CDR3 runs from the conserved cysteine through the conserved F or W. The order of the fields is V gene, J gene, D gene, clone size, CDR3 DNA, CDR3 protein. D genes are given only for firm matches. Size is stated for part of the rows, as once, few or many counts, or as a class when the clone is expanded.

v_call: TRBV7-2
j_call: TRBJ1-2
d_call: TRBD1
clone_size: many
cdr3_nt: TGTGCCAGCAGTAAACCCGGGACAGGGTTGGGCTACACCTTC
cdr3_aa: CASSKPGTGLGYTF

v_call: TRBV28
j_call: TRBJ1-1
d_call: -
clone_size: many
cdr3_nt: TGTGCCAGCAGTTTAAGCCCGCAGGGTACATACACTGAAGCTTTCTTT
cdr3_aa: CASSLSPQGTYTEAFF

v_call: TRBV7-7
j_call: TRBJ2-2
d_call: -
clone_size: few
cdr3_nt: TGTGCCAGCAGCTGGGGGGTCAACACCGGGGAGCTGTTTTTT
cdr3_aa: CASSWGVNTGELFF

v_call: TRBV13
j_call: TRBJ2-7
d_call: TRBD1
clone_size: many
cdr3_nt: TGTGCCAGCAGCTACGGGACAGGGGGCATCTACGAGCAGTACTTC
cdr3_aa: CASSYGTGGIYEQYF

v_call: TRBV28
j_call: TRBJ2-5
d_call: -
clone_size: many
cdr3_nt: TGCGCCAGCAATGGAAAACGGTACCAAGAGACCCAGTACTTC
cdr3_aa: CASNGKRYQETQYF

v_call: TRBV7-6
j_call: TRBJ2-7
d_call: TRBD2
clone_size: many
cdr3_nt: TGTGCCAGCAGCTTAGAAGGACTAGCGGGGGCCTACGAGCAGTACTTC
cdr3_aa: CASSLEGLAGAYEQYF

v_call: TRBV28
j_call: TRBJ1-5
d_call: -
clone_size: many
cdr3_nt: TGTGCGAGTTGCACGAGGACTGGCAATCAGCCCCAGCATTTT
cdr3_aa: CASCTRTGNQPQHF

v_call: TRBV6-1
j_call: TRBJ1-1
d_call: TRBD1
clone_size: many
cdr3_nt: TGTGCCAGCAGTGCTCGGGACAGGGGAGGAACTGAAGCTTTCTTT
cdr3_aa: CASSARDRGGTEAFF

v_call: TRBV30
j_call: TRBJ2-7
d_call: TRBD2
clone_size: many
cdr3_nt: TGTGCCTGGAGCCCCGCGGGGGCCTACGAGCAGTACTTC
cdr3_aa: CAWSPAGAYEQYF

v_call: TRBV14
j_call: TRBJ2-5
d_call: -
clone_size: many
cdr3_nt: TGTGCCAGCAGCCGGACATTACAAGAGACCCAGTACTTC
cdr3_aa: CASSRTLQETQYF

v_call: TRBV28
j_call: TRBJ2-7
d_call: -
clone_size: -
cdr3_nt: TGTGCCAGCAGTCAGAACAGGTATACCTACGAGCAGTACTTC
cdr3_aa: CASSQNRYTYEQYF

v_call: TRBV5-6
j_call: TRBJ2-7
d_call: TRBD1
clone_size: many
cdr3_nt: TGTGCCAGCAGCTATAGACAGGGGTCCTACGAGCAGTACTTC
cdr3_aa: CASSYRQGSYEQYF

v_call: TRBV6-2/TRBV6-3
j_call: TRBJ1-1
d_call: -
clone_size: many
cdr3_nt: TGTGCCAGCAGTTACCCTCCGAGAAGGGGGATGAACACTGAAGCTTTCTTT
cdr3_aa: CASSYPPRRGMNTEAFF

v_call: TRBV12-3/TRBV12-4
j_call: TRBJ2-5
d_call: -
clone_size: many
cdr3_nt: TGTGCCAGCAGTCGATCTGGGGGCGCGGAGACCCAGTACTTC
cdr3_aa: CASSRSGGAETQYF

v_call: TRBV6-1
j_call: TRBJ1-1
d_call: -
clone_size: -
cdr3_nt: TGTGCCAGCAGTGAAGCTCCGGGCTACATGAACACTGAAGCTTTCTTT
cdr3_aa: CASSEAPGYMNTEAFF

v_call: TRBV20-1
j_call: TRBJ1-5
d_call: TRBD1
clone_size: many
cdr3_nt: TGCAGTGCGAGGACAGGGCCTCCCAATCAGCCCCAGCATTTT
cdr3_aa: CSARTGPPNQPQHF

v_call: TRBV14
j_call: TRBJ2-5
d_call: TRBD1
clone_size: many
cdr3_nt: TGTGCCAGCAGCCGACTACAGGGGGCGAGGGAGACCCAGTACTTC
cdr3_aa: CASSRLQGARETQYF

v_call: TRBV11-2
j_call: TRBJ1-5
d_call: -
clone_size: many
cdr3_nt: TGTGCCAGCAGCTTAGATGGAACATATAGCAATCAGCCCCAGCATTTT
cdr3_aa: CASSLDGTYSNQPQHF

v_call: TRBV28
j_call: TRBJ1-2
d_call: -
clone_size: many
cdr3_nt: TGTGCCAGCAGCCTGGGACGGAATGGCTACACCTTC
cdr3_aa: CASSLGRNGYTF

v_call: TRBV19
j_call: TRBJ2-7
d_call: TRBD2
clone_size: many
cdr3_nt: TGTGCCAGTAGCGGACTAGCGGAGACCTACGAGCAGTACTTC
cdr3_aa: CASSGLAETYEQYF

v_call: TRBV12-3/TRBV12-4
j_call: TRBJ2-5
d_call: TRBD2
clone_size: many
cdr3_nt: TGTGCCAGCAGACCACCGGGACTAGGGGGAGGGACCCAGTACTTC
cdr3_aa: CASRPPGLGGGTQYF

v_call: TRBV18
j_call: TRBJ1-1
d_call: TRBD1
clone_size: -
cdr3_nt: TGTGCCAGCTCATCGGGGACAGGGGGCTTTTTTGAAGCTTTCTTT
cdr3_aa: CASSSGTGGFFEAFF

v_call: TRBV19
j_call: TRBJ1-5
d_call: -
clone_size: many
cdr3_nt: TGTGCCACCATGCAAGGGCGGACAATCGGCAATCAGCCCCAGCATTTT
cdr3_aa: CATMQGRTIGNQPQHF